The subject of this entry is one TCR beta chain. Its antigen is still unknown. The trim removed 5 bases at V and 5 bases at J, leaving 16 bases unmatched. Germline loops: CDR1 SQVTM, CDR2 ANQGSEA. The CDR3 extends over 17 amino acids. The source of the sample is a study of glioma-infiltrating T cells after dendritic cell vaccination. The study's findings and limits: Longer survival after dendritic cell vaccination followed higher pretreatment TIL content.

Repertoires were generated with immunoSEQ multiplex PCR, while TCRdb's copy carries only in-frame clones and drops some. Here the sample spans 71,000 or so clones, 65% to 90% being singletons. This clonotype originated in a human donor with glioblastoma. V and J are TRBV29-1 and TRBJ2-1, with TRBD2 matching 9 bases. The specimen was blood, collected before dendritic cell vaccination. The CDR3 nucleotides are TGCAGCGTTTGGGCATCGACCGGGACTAGCTCGAACAATGAGCAGTTCTTC. This codes for CSVWASTGTSSNNEQFF.